This is a list of T cell receptor beta chains from one sample in a study of PD-1 blockade in classical Hodgkin lymphoma. Measured with immunoSEQ multiplex PCR; TCRdb has only the in-frame clones, and not every one. This sample has about 19,000 clones, with approximately 84% found just once. The input for sequencing was peripheral blood mononuclear cells (PBMCs), taken at baseline. These receptors were taken from a human donor with classical Hodgkin lymphoma. The CDR3 runs from the conserved cysteine through the conserved F or W. The D gene is left open where the match is weak. Not all rows give a size; the values are once, few, many and, for expanded clones, a class.

D	size	V	J	DNA	CDR3
TRBD2	-	TRBV30	TRBJ2-2	TGTGCCTGGAGTGCCCCCCTAGCGGGGGGGAATAACGGGGAGCTGTTTTTT	CAWSAPLAGGNNGELFF
TRBD1	-	TRBV27	TRBJ1-6	TGTGCCAGCAGTTTATACAGGGGAGTAGATTCACCCCTCCACTTT	CASSLYRGVDSPLHF
-	-	TRBV5-5	TRBJ1-6	TGTGCCAGCAGCTTGGTAGGGAGGTGGTCACCCCTCCACTTT	CASSLVGRWSPLHF
-	few	TRBV7-6	TRBJ1-5	TGTGCCAGCAGCTGGGGCAGCAATCAGCCCCAGCATTTT	CASSWGSNQPQHF
TRBD1	-	TRBV7-8	TRBJ2-6	TGTGCCAGCAGCTTATGGGGACAGGGAAGTCTCTCTGGGGCCAACGTCCTGACTTTC	CASSLWGQGSLSGANVLTF
-	-	TRBV11-2	TRBJ1-3	TGTGCCAGCAGCTCCCAACGGGGGAACACCATATATTTT	CASSSQRGNTIYF
-	-	TRBV30	TRBJ2-2	TGTGCCTGGCTTGACAGGAGGAACACCGGGGAGCTGTTTTTT	CAWLDRRNTGELFF
-	medium-sized	TRBV6-6	TRBJ2-3	TGTGCCAGCAGTTACAATCCGACAGATACGCAGTATTTT	CASSYNPTDTQYF
TRBD1	-	TRBV5-1	TRBJ2-2	TGCGCCAGCAGCCTGGGGACAGTCCCCACCGGGGAGCTGTTTTTT	CASSLGTVPTGELFF
-	-	TRBV7-8	TRBJ2-7	TGTGCCAGCAGCTTAAGTAGCAAGAGGGTACCGTACGAGCAGTACTTC	CASSLSSKRVPYEQYF
-	-	TRBV6-1	TRBJ2-5	TGTGCCAGCAGTGGGAGGGACTTCCAAGAGACCCAGTACTTC	CASSGRDFQETQYF
-	-	TRBV4-2	TRBJ1-6	TGTGCCAGCAGCCAAGATCTATCCAGGGGAAATTCACCCCTCCACTTT	CASSQDLSRGNSPLHF
-	-	TRBV7-8	TRBJ1-4	TGTGCCAGCAGCTTAAGCGGGACTAATGAAAAACTGTTTTTT	CASSLSGTNEKLFF
-	once	TRBV28	TRBJ1-6	TGTGCCAGCAGCCCCTCCTATAATTCACCCCTCCACTTT	CASSPSYNSPLHF
-	once	TRBV30	TRBJ1-1	TGTGCCTGGAGTGGCAGCTGGGGCACTGAAGCTTTCTTT	CAWSGSWGTEAFF
TRBD2	-	TRBV6-5	TRBJ2-7	TGTGCCAGCAGTTACTCGAATAGCGGGCCCTACGAGCAGTACTTC	CASSYSNSGPYEQYF
-	-	TRBV7-2	TRBJ2-7	TGTGCCAGCAGCCAAAGAGGGGGGGCCGAGCAGTACTTC	CASSQRGGAEQYF
TRBD2	-	TRBV28	TRBJ2-3	TGTGCCAGCAGGGGAGGCGGGGGGCTCACAGATACGCAGTATTTT	CASRGGGGLTDTQYF
-	-	TRBV6-1	TRBJ2-7	TGTGCCAGCAGTGGAAGTTCGGACGAGCAGTACTTC	CASSGSSDEQYF
-	-	TRBV6-5	TRBJ1-4	TGTGCCAGCACGACCCGGGGCGCCAATGAAAAACTGTTTTTT	CASTTRGANEKLFF
-	-	TRBV30	TRBJ2-5	TGTGCCTGGAGTCCAGGGTTGGATGAGACCCAGTACTTC	CAWSPGLDETQYF
-	-	TRBV7-3	TRBJ1-2	TGTGCCAGCAGCTCCGAACAGGGATTTGGCTACACCTTC	CASSSEQGFGYTF
TRBD2	-	TRBV7-3	TRBJ2-3	TGTGCCAGCAGCTTAAGGGAGGGGGATACGCAGTATTTT	CASSLREGDTQYF
-	-	TRBV30	TRBJ1-5	TGTGCCTGGGAGACAAAGGGGCGTGCCAATCAGCCCCAGCATTTT	CAWETKGRANQPQHF
-	once	TRBV30	TRBJ2-3	TGTGCCTGGAGTCTAGGGGAGGATACGCAGTATTTT	CAWSLGEDTQYF
TRBD1	-	TRBV28	TRBJ2-3	TGTGCCACCTGGCCGGGACAGGGAGTATCGGGGACCACAGATACGCAGTATTTT	CATWPGQGVSGTTDTQYF
-	-	TRBV7-8	TRBJ1-3	TGTGCCAGCAGCTCCCGTACAGGGTTGGCTGGAAACACCATATATTTT	CASSSRTGLAGNTIYF
TRBD1	-	TRBV2	TRBJ2-1	TGTGCCAGTTGGGACAGACTCATCAATGAGCAGTTCTTC	CASWDRLINEQFF
TRBD1	-	TRBV7-9	TRBJ1-2	TGTGCCAGCAGCTCGACAGGGATTCATGGCTACACCTTC	CASSSTGIHGYTF